This T cell receptor beta chain appears in the sequencing data of a study of cytomegalovirus exposure and HLA in healthy donors. Study findings and constraints: Investigators reported 164 TCR beta chains as tied to cytomegalovirus. Analysis performed later showed TCR beta chains linked to HLA being more clonally expanded than equally common others. Researchers reported in a later analysis that a missense DCLRE1C variant was tied to TCR beta V- and J-gene trimming.

This clone was found once. The target antigen is unknown. Germline V gene sequence: CDR1 SGHTA, CDR2 FQGNSA. The junction had 15 bases not matched to a gene; V was cut back by 5 bases and J by 5 bases. The length of the CDR3 is 18 residues. Amplification used 60 Vbeta primers and 13 Jbeta primers. Profiling relied on immunoSEQ multiplex PCR, and the TCRdb table lists in-frame clones only, not all of them. The table records about 130,000 clones, 82% of them present only once. V is TRBV7-2 and J is TRBJ1-4, with 9 bases lining up with TRBD1. The sample comprised PBMCs. This receptor was taken from a male donor in good health and CMV-seropositive. The CDR3 loop is CASSRPFGTGLENEKLFF. The CDR3 nucleotides are TGTGCCAGCAGCCGGCCTTTTGGGACAGGGCTAGAGAATGAAAAACTGTTTTTT.